Listed below are T cell receptor beta chains from one sample, sequenced in a study of CD8 T cells in ankylosing spondylitis. TCRdb redid the calling of the 5' RACE reads with MiXCR, one entry per CDR3 protein. The data contain just under 550,000 distinct CDR3 sequences, about 13% of them seen just once; the ten biggest clones take up around 6.8%. Sequenced: blood, either unsorted or a sorted T cell fraction (not recorded which). The receptors derive from a male donor with ankylosing spondylitis. Both conserved end residues are part of each CDR3. The D gene is left open where the match is weak. Clone size is not always given. Where it is, it says once, few, many or a class for expanded clones.

>TRBV10-2|NA|TRBJ2-6|TRBD1
TGCGCCAGCCAAGCCGGGACAGGGGACTCTGGGGCCAACGTCCTGACTTTC
CASQAGTGDSGANVLTF
>TRBV20-1|many|TRBJ2-1|NA
TGCAGTGCTCCCCCAGGAGCGGTTCCTAACAATGAGCAGTTCTTC
CSAPPGAVPNNEQFF
>TRBV12-3/TRBV12-4|few|TRBJ2-5|NA
TGTGCCAGCAGTCCGGGACTGCCAGGGACCCAGTACTTC
CASSPGLPGTQYF
>TRBV12-3/TRBV12-4|few|TRBJ2-3|NA
TGTGCCAGCACCAAGGACCAAGATACGCAGTATTTT
CASTKDQDTQYF
>TRBV16|few|TRBJ1-2|TRBD1
TGTGCCAGCAGCCCAACCCGGACAGGGTCCGGCGGCTACACCTTC
CASSPTRTGSGGYTF
>TRBV18|many|TRBJ2-1|TRBD2
TGTGCCAGCTCACCACCGGGACTAGCGATCAATGAGCAGTTCTTC
CASSPPGLAINEQFF
>TRBV18|few|TRBJ1-3|TRBD1
TGTGCCAGCTCACGAAACAGGGGGCAAGGAAACACCATATATTTT
CASSRNRGQGNTIYF
>TRBV11-2|few|TRBJ2-6|TRBD1
TGTGCCAGCAGCTCCTGGGACAGGGGTCCAACTGGGGCCAACGTCCTGACTTTC
CASSSWDRGPTGANVLTF
>TRBV7-6|few|TRBJ2-7|NA
TGTGCCAGCAGCTTACTGGGCAGCCTCGACTCCTACGAGCAGTACTTC
CASSLLGSLDSYEQYF
>TRBV25-1|NA|TRBJ2-1|TRBD1
TGTGCCAGCAGTGAATATTTAGGACAGGGGTACAATGAGCAGTTCTTC
CASSEYLGQGYNEQFF
>TRBV7-7|NA|TRBJ2-2|TRBD2
TGTGCCAGCAGTACTAGCGGGAGGGGGACCGGGGAGCTGTTTTTT
CASSTSGRGTGELFF
>TRBV11-3|NA|TRBJ2-3|NA
TGTGCCAGCAGCTTAGGTACCGGGGGCTTAGATACGCAGTATTTT
CASSLGTGGLDTQYF
>TRBV24-1|few|TRBJ2-1|TRBD2
TGTGCCACCAGTGATCCTGGACTAGCGGGAGCCCACAATGAGCAGTTCTTC
CATSDPGLAGAHNEQFF
>TRBV7-9|many|TRBJ2-1|TRBD2
TGTGCCAGCAGCCCTAGCGGGGGAGGTGGTGAGCAGTTCTTC
CASSPSGGGGEQFF
>TRBV2|NA|TRBJ2-1|TRBD1
TGTGCCAGCAGTGAAGATTTGGGGACAGGGCGATACAATGAGCAGTTCTTC
CASSEDLGTGRYNEQFF
>TRBV12-3/TRBV12-4|many|TRBJ2-3|NA
TGTGCCAGCAGAATTAACAGTATTAGCACAGATACGCAGTATTTT
CASRINSISTDTQYF
>TRBV12-3/TRBV12-4|NA|TRBJ1-1|NA
TGTGCCAGCACGAAACAGCCGAACACTGAAGCTTTCTTT
CASTKQPNTEAFF
>TRBV20-1|few|TRBJ2-1|NA
TGCAGTGCTAGCCCGGGATTAATAGGAGGGAATGAGCAGTTCTTC
CSASPGLIGGNEQFF
>TRBV29-1|NA|TRBJ2-1|TRBD2
TGCAGCGTCGGCGCTCTAGCGGGGTCCTACAATGAGCAGTTCTTC
CSVGALAGSYNEQFF
>TRBV21-1|NA|TRBJ2-3|NA
TGTGCCAGCAGCAAAATAGCACAGGGTATCATAGATACGCAGTATTTT
CASSKIAQGIIDTQYF
>TRBV15|many|TRBJ2-1|NA
TGTGCCACCAGCAGAGATCGGGGATTTGACAATGAGCAGTTCTTC
CATSRDRGFDNEQFF
>TRBV28|few|TRBJ2-1|TRBD2
TGTGCCAGCAGTTCCAGCGGGAGGGCCGAGGGAGTCTACAATGAGCAGTTCTTC
CASSSSGRAEGVYNEQFF
>TRBV25-1|once|TRBJ2-1|TRBD1
TGTGCCAGCACCGAGGGACAGAACTACAATGAGCAGTTCTTC
CASTEGQNYNEQFF
>TRBV29-1|NA|TRBJ1-2|NA
TGCAGCGTTGAAGGTTTGGCAGGGGATTTGAACTATGGCTACACCTTC
CSVEGLAGDLNYGYTF
>TRBV27|NA|TRBJ2-7|TRBD2
TGTGCCAGCAGATGGGCGGGAGGGCCGAACGAGCAGTACTTC
CASRWAGGPNEQYF
>TRBV5-1|NA|TRBJ1-1|NA
TGCGCCAGCAGCACGGAAGGTCTCACCAGGGGGAACACTGAAGCTTTCTTT
CASSTEGLTRGNTEAFF
>TRBV9|few|TRBJ2-2|NA
TGTGCCAGCAGCGTAGGAAGGAGTGGGACCGGGGAGCTGTTTTTT
CASSVGRSGTGELFF
>TRBV5-1|many|TRBJ2-2|TRBD1
TGCGCCAGCAGCAAGGGACAGCTAGACACCGGGGAGCTGTTTTTT
CASSKGQLDTGELFF
>TRBV27|many|TRBJ2-3|TRBD1
TGTGCCAGCAGCCTGGGACAGGGAGTGAGCACAGATACGCAGTATTTT
CASSLGQGVSTDTQYF
>TRBV5-1|NA|TRBJ2-2|NA
TGCGCCAGCAGGCACATCAGGCAGGGATTGACCGGGGAGCTGTTTTTT
CASRHIRQGLTGELFF
>TRBV5-6|NA|TRBJ1-1|NA
TGTGCCAGCAGCTTTGGACTGATGGGTACTGAAGCTTTCTTT
CASSFGLMGTEAFF
>TRBV9|few|TRBJ2-2|NA
TGTGCCAGCAGCCCGCTATACGGGGCGGGAACCGGGGAGCTGTTTTTT
CASSPLYGAGTGELFF
>TRBV5-1|many|TRBJ2-1|TRBD2
TGCGCCAGCAGCACCGGAGTAGCGGGAGACAATGAGCAGTTCTTC
CASSTGVAGDNEQFF
>TRBV4-2|NA|TRBJ2-1|NA
TGTGCCAGCAGCCAAGATTCGCTAGCTTCCTACAATGAGCAGTTCTTC
CASSQDSLASYNEQFF
>TRBV20-1|few|TRBJ1-5|TRBD1
TGCAGTGCTAGAGGTGGACAGGGATCAGCTCAGCCCCAGCATTTT
CSARGGQGSAQPQHF
>TRBV5-1|NA|TRBJ2-5|NA
TGCGCCAGCAGCTTGGCAGTTTCCCAAGAGACCCAGTACTTC
CASSLAVSQETQYF
>TRBV11-2|NA|TRBJ2-2|NA
TGTGCCAGCAGCTTAGACAGGGGTTCCGGGGAGCTGTTTTTT
CASSLDRGSGELFF
>TRBV7-8|NA|TRBJ2-7|NA
TGTGCCAGCAGCTTTGACAGAAACGAGCAGTACTTC
CASSFDRNEQYF
>TRBV29-1|few|TRBJ2-5|TRBD1
TGCAGCGTTGTTTCAGGGGGAGAGACCCAGTACTTC
CSVVSGGETQYF
>TRBV7-9|NA|TRBJ1-4|NA
TGTGCCAGCTCCGGGGGGGTGACTATTAATGAAAAACTGTTTTTT
CASSGGVTINEKLFF
>TRBV15|many|TRBJ2-7|NA
TGTGCCACCCAGCAAGGACATCAGGCCTACGAGCAGTACTTC
CATQQGHQAYEQYF
>TRBV12-3/TRBV12-4|NA|TRBJ2-3|NA
TGTGCCAGCAAGAAGGCTGGTACGCAGTATTTT
CASKKAGTQYF
>TRBV20-1|NA|TRBJ2-3|NA
TGCAGTGCTGGAGCCGATGGCGGGCCGGCGGATACGCAGTATTTT
CSAGADGGPADTQYF
>TRBV20-1|NA|TRBJ1-2|TRBD1
TGCAGGGCCGCGGGACAGGGGAACTATGGCTACACCTTC
CRAAGQGNYGYTF
>TRBV2|few|TRBJ2-1|TRBD2
TGTGCCAGCAGTGGGGGGGGGTTCCATGAGCAGTTCTTC
CASSGGGFHEQFF
>TRBV7-9|few|TRBJ2-1|NA
TGTGCCAGCAGCTCCCTTATGGGGGGTGAGCAGTTCTTC
CASSSLMGGEQFF
>TRBV11-1|NA|TRBJ2-2|NA
TGTGCCAGCAGCCTTCAGACCGCCTTGGACACCGGGGAGCTGTTTTTT
CASSLQTALDTGELFF
>TRBV20-1|NA|TRBJ1-5|NA
TGCAGTGCTGCCGTCCCGGGACCGGTTTATGGCAATCAGCCCCAGCATTTT
CSAAVPGPVYGNQPQHF
>TRBV4-1|few|TRBJ2-3|NA
TGCGCCAGCAGCCATCCTGACAGGAGCACAGATACGCAGTATTTT
CASSHPDRSTDTQYF
>TRBV29-1|NA|TRBJ1-2|NA
TGCAGCGTTGAAGAGGAGGGGAACTATGGCTACACCTTC
CSVEEEGNYGYTF
>TRBV5-6|NA|TRBJ2-1|TRBD2
TGTGCCAGCAGCTTGGCGGGGACTAGCGGGAGGGCCATCGAGCAGTTCTTC
CASSLAGTSGRAIEQFF